Each of the 24 T cell receptor beta chains below was sequenced from the same sample in a study of blood T cell repertoires in COVID-19. This table comes from immunoSEQ multiplex PCR, and its TCRdb copy is limited to in-frame clones, with some not included. Counted here are just over 250,000 clones, over 75% occurring once; the ten biggest clones make up roughly 10%. What was sequenced was peripheral blood. The receptors were sampled from a woman aged 70-85 years with COVID-19, enrolled during active disease.

The J gene is TRBJ1-1, the V gene TRBV19, with D perhaps matching TRBD1 (6 bases). This CDR3 is 14 amino acids long. Germline assignment: CDR1 LNHDA and CDR2 SQIVND (reference sequence). V gave up 7 bases and J gave up 0 bases, with 12 bases separating them. CDR3: CASTMGTLNTEAFF. The CDR3 region has the DNA TGTGCCAGTACCATGGGGACATTGAACACTGAAGCTTTCTTT.

The V call is TRBV6-1, the J call TRBJ1-5, with 9 bases aligning to TRBD1. Trimming at V came to 0 bases and at J to 6 bases, leaving 6 bases not matched to a gene. The CDR3 runs to 16 residues. Germline V lookup: CDR1 MNHNS, CDR2 SASEGT. CDR3 residues: CASSEAGQGQGQPQHF. CDR3 DNA: TGTGCCAGCAGTGAAGCGGGACAGGGACAAGGTCAGCCCCAGCATTTT.

The V gene is TRBV7-3, the J gene TRBJ2-1; 8 nucleotides align to TRBD2. The germline gives CDR1 SGHTA, CDR2 FQGTGA. The CDR3 runs 14 residues. V dropped 5 bases and J dropped 9; count of bases not matched to a gene: 9. The CDR3: CASSPVAGPTEQFF. The CDR3 coding sequence is TGTGCCAGCAGCCCCGTAGCGGGGCCCACTGAGCAGTTCTTC.

A single count supports this clone. The chain recombines TRBV15 with TRBJ1-5; 9 bases map to TRBD1. The germline V gene encodes CDR1 LNHNV and CDR2 YYDKDF (reference sequence). J was trimmed by 2 bases and V by 0 bases; bases with no gene match: 2. The CDR3 totals 16 residues. CDR3 DNA sequence: TGTGCCACCAGCAGAGAAAGACAGGGGGGCAATCAGCCCCAGCATTTT. It translates to CATSRERQGGNQPQHF.

The V and J genes are TRBV20-1 and TRBJ2-5; D is perhaps TRBD2 (6 bases). Germline V CDR1 and CDR2: DFQATT, SNEGSKA (reference sequence). Between the trimmed V and J ends, which lost 7 bases and 3 bases, there was a span of 9 bases. This CDR3 contains 11 residues. The chain's CDR3 is CSVSGEETQYF. In DNA, the CDR3 is TGCAGTGTCTCGGGAGAAGAGACCCAGTACTTC.

This chain uses TRBV6-5 with TRBJ2-1; 9 bases align to TRBD2. CDR3 size: 16 residues. V dropped 4 bases and J dropped 6; count of bases not matched to a gene: 10. The germline CDR1 and CDR2 sequences are MNHEY and SVGAGI. The CDR3 DNA is TGTGCCAGCAGTTTGCAGAGCGGGAGGATCCCCAATGAGCAGTTCTTC. Translated, it gives CASSLQSGRIPNEQFF.

The chain carries TRBV9 and TRBJ2-2; 13 bases map to TRBD2. V lost 3 bases to trimming and J lost 4 bases; unmatched junction nucleotides: 9. In germline, CDR1 is SGDLS, CDR2 YYNGEE. This CDR3 spans 18 amino acids. The CDR3 nucleotides read TGTGCCAGCAGCGGCGGACTAGCGGGAGTGAGTAGCACCGGGGAGCTGTTTTTT. Amino acids: CASSGGLAGVSSTGELFF.

The chain joins TRBV4-1 to TRBJ1-1, with a possible D match to TRBD1 (5 bases). CDR3 length: 16 residues. V was cut by 4 bases and J by 4 bases, with 19 bases left in between. CDR1 is MGHRA and CDR2 is YSYEKL in the germline V gene. CDR3 loop: CASSPRRGKGSTEAFF. The DNA of the CDR3 is TGCGCCAGCAGCCCGCGTAGGGGTAAGGGGTCCACTGAAGCTTTCTTT.

The rearrangement uses TRBV10-2 and TRBJ2-3; possibly TRBD2 for D (6 bases). CDR3 size: 12 residues. Germline V gene data show CDR1 as WSHSY and CDR2 as SAAADI. Trimming removed 3 bases at V and 6 bases at J, with 7 bases between. This chain's CDR3 is CASSEAGDTQYF. In nucleotides, the CDR3 is TGCGCCAGCAGTGAAGCGGGCGATACGCAGTATTTT.

This chain joins TRBV30 and TRBJ2-2; 9 nucleotides align to TRBD1. Germline CDR1 is GTSNPN and CDR2 is SVGIG (reference sequence). CDR3 size: 13 residues. The V segment lost 3 bases and the J segment 6 bases; nucleotides outside the gene matches: 2. CDR3: CAWRGQGAGELFF. CDR3 in DNA: TGTGCCTGGAGGGGACAGGGAGCCGGGGAGCTGTTTTTT.

This chain connects TRBV10-2 to TRBJ1-2, with a weak D call TRBD1 (5 bases). There are 15 residues in the CDR3. Germline V gene data show CDR1 as WSHSY and CDR2 as SAAADI. Trimming stripped 2 bases from V and 4 bases from J, with 14 bases between. CDR3 residues: CASSETPGRGYGYTF. As DNA, the CDR3 is TGCGCCAGCAGTGAGACCCCAGGGCGTGGCTATGGCTACACCTTC.

As to this clone: At one boundary the junction diverges from the germline segment, which might be a read error. Other DNA variants within this sample encode the same CDR3. The chain links TRBV28 to TRBJ2-7, with a weak D call TRBD2 (5 bases). CDR1 and CDR2 (germline): MDHEN, SYDVKM. The CDR3 sequence is 13 residues long. CDR3 in DNA: TGTGCCAGCAGTCCAGTACTAGATGCCGAGCAATACTTC. Translated: CASSPVLDAEQYF. Filled out from reference TRBV28 and TRBJ2-7, the complete variable domain reads DVKVTQSSRYLVKRTGEKVFLECVQDMDHENMFWYRQDPGLGLRLIYFSYDVKMKEKGDIPEGYSVSREKKERFSLILESASTNQTSMYLCASSPVLDAEQYFGPGTRLTVT.

There are a few counts of this clone. The chain recombines TRBV7-8 with TRBJ2-2, with 9 positions matching TRBD1. The CDR3 runs 15 residues. After removal of 4 bases from V and 6 bases from J, the junction contained 6 bases not matched to a gene. CDR1 and CDR2 (germline): SGHVS, FQNEAQ. The DNA for the CDR3 is TGTGCCAGCAGCTGGGGGACAGGGTCGTCCGGGGAGCTGTTTTTT. Translated, it gives CASSWGTGSSGELFF.

The chain is built from TRBV27 and TRBJ2-1; 7 nucleotides match TRBD1. Germline CDR1 and CDR2: MNHEY and SMNVEV (reference sequence). V lost 3 bases to trimming and J lost 4 bases; unmatched junction nucleotides: 3. The CDR3 length is 14 residues. CDR3 in amino acids: CASSFGTEYNEQFF. As DNA, the CDR3 is TGTGCCAGCAGTTTCGGGACAGAATACAATGAGCAGTTCTTC.

V is TRBV5-1 and J is TRBJ2-1, with D perhaps TRBD1 (5 bases). V lost 0 bases and J lost 4, with 5 bases in between. The V gene's germline CDR1 is SGHRS and CDR2 YFSETQ. The CDR3 has 13 residues. The CDR3 protein is CASSLGQYNEQFF. As DNA, the CDR3 is TGCGCCAGCAGCTTGGGACAGTACAATGAGCAGTTCTTC.

The chain is built from TRBV5-1 and TRBJ2-2; 11 bases are shared with TRBD2. The CDR3 is 16 amino acids. CDR1 SGHRS and CDR2 YFSETQ come from the germline V gene. The trim removed 0 bases at V and 5 bases at J, leaving 3 bases unmatched. CDR3 in amino acids: CASSLVLAGGTGELFF. CDR3 nucleotides: TGCGCCAGCAGCTTGGTCCTAGCGGGAGGAACCGGGGAGCTGTTTTTT.

The genes are TRBV7-2 and TRBJ1-4, with TRBD1 matching over 11 bases. From germline, CDR1 is SGHTA and CDR2 FQGNSA. The J segment lost 6 bases and the V segment lost 4 bases, leaving 7 bases of the junction unmatched. The CDR3 runs to 16 residues. CDR3 bases: TGTGCCAGCAGCTCCATTCGGACAGGGGGCTATGAAAAACTGTTTTTT. Its translation: CASSSIRTGGYEKLFF.

The chain carries TRBV18 and TRBJ1-1; TRBD1 aligns across 7 bases. The length of the CDR3 is 16 residues. Germline V gene lookup returns CDR1 KGHSH and CDR2 LQKENI. J lost 1 base, V lost 2 bases, and 7 bases had no gene match. As DNA, the CDR3 is TGTGCCAGCTCACCAGTAGAGGGACAGCAGAACACTGAAGCTTTCTTT. It translates to CASSPVEGQQNTEAFF.

V and J are TRBV18 and TRBJ1-1; D is undetermined. Germline CDR1 is KGHSH and CDR2 is LQKENI. Between the trimmed V and J ends, which lost 1 base and 0 bases, there was a span of 12 bases. The CDR3 runs to 16 residues. The CDR3 DNA is TGTGCCAGCTCACCACGATATGGAGACTTGAACACTGAAGCTTTCTTT. It translates to CASSPRYGDLNTEAFF.

The chain has TRBV3-1 (or the pseudogene TRBV3-2) and TRBJ1-2; a weak D match, TRBD1 (6 bases). This CDR3 comprises 15 residues. CDR1 and CDR2 from the germline V gene are LGHDT and YNNKEL (reference sequence). V gave up 3 bases and J gave up 4 bases, with 15 bases separating them. CDR3: CASSQGRGSPYGYTF. CDR3 coding DNA: TGTGCCAGCAGCCAGGGTAGGGGGTCTCCCTATGGCTACACCTTC.

The chain uses TRBV5-4 and TRBJ2-7; 14 nucleotides match TRBD2. The CDR3 consists of 15 residues. V trimming: 5 bases; J trimming: 5 bases; junction bases outside the gene matches: 6. Per the germline V gene, CDR1 is SGHNT and CDR2 is YYREEE (reference sequence). The CDR3 is CASRRGLAGENEQYF. The CDR3 region has the DNA TGTGCCAGCAGACGGGGACTAGCGGGAGAGAACGAGCAGTACTTC.

This clone was detected only a few times. The CDR3 nucleotides are TGTGCCAGCTCACCGGCAGGGGGTGATACTGAAGCTTTCTTT. Amino acids: CASSPAGGDTEAFF. The chain joins TRBV18 to TRBJ1-1, with 7 positions matching TRBD1. The CDR3 contains 14 residues. In germline, CDR1 is KGHSH, CDR2 LQKENI. V shed 3 bases, J shed 5 bases, and the junction held 6 bases outside the gene matches.

In nucleotides, the CDR3 is TGTGCCAGCAGTGAAAGGTTTGCGGGGACCTACAATGAGCAGTTCTTC. Protein: CASSERFAGTYNEQFF. The rearrangement links TRBV2 to TRBJ2-1, with D maybe TRBD2 (6 bases). Germline values: CDR1 SNHLY, CDR2 FYNNEI. The ends were cut back, 2 bases at V and 2 bases at J, with 13 bases in the middle. The CDR3 has 16 residues. The full variable domain, completed using reference TRBV2 and TRBJ2-1, is EPEVTQTPSHQVTQMGQEVILRCVPISNHLYFYWYRQILGQKVEFLVSFYNNEISEKSEIFDDQFSVERPDGSNFTLKIRSTKLEDSAMYFCASSERFAGTYNEQFFGPGTRLTVL.

J is TRBJ2-3 and V is TRBV5-4; TRBD2 agrees at 11 bases. Trimming removed 1 base from V and 5 bases from J; junction bases left unmatched: 6. Germline CDR1 SGHNT, CDR2 YYREEE (reference sequence). The CDR3 length is 16 residues. DNA for the CDR3: TGTGCCAGCAGCTTGTTAGCGGGAGGGAAATTAGATACGCAGTATTTT. This translates into CASSLLAGGKLDTQYF.